This T cell receptor beta chain comes out of a study of blood T cell repertoires in COVID-19. Study-wide background: Acute and convalescent COVID-19 samples came from the United States, Italy and Spain.

Assignment of participants to cohorts was predicated upon participant-reported clinical history. Among Cohort 3 donors, those recovered had two negative PCRs, clearance, or symptom resolution. TCRdb's table, derived via immunoSEQ multiplex PCR, lists solely in-frame clones and lacks some. The data show under 300,000 clones, around 86% seen once. The TCR comes from a man in his late teens or twenties who had recovered from COVID-19. The sequenced sample was PBMCs or T cells enriched from blood (not recorded which).

In DNA, the CDR3 is TGCGCCAGCAGCCAGGGACTAGCGGTCAGGTCGGCCTACGAGCAGTACTTC. Translated, it gives CASSQGLAVRSAYEQYF. The chain combines TRBV4-1 with TRBJ2-7, with 11 bases that match TRBD2. With 3 bases clipped from V and 2 bases from J, the junction kept 9 bases outside the gene matches. Germline V gene sequence: CDR1 MGHRA, CDR2 YSYEKL. The CDR3 spans 17 residues.